This is a list of T cell receptor beta chains from one sample in a study of cytomegalovirus exposure and HLA in healthy donors. The table came from immunoSEQ multiplex PCR; TCRdb's copy has only in-frame clones and leaves some out. Seen here are 210,000 or so clones, 75% to 85% observed once, and the top ten hold 1.1% to 1.5%. What was sequenced was PBMCs. These receptor sequences come from a girl between 10 and 17 years old in good health and CMV-seronegative. Both conserved end residues are part of each CDR3. Each record gives: D gene, V gene, J gene, CDR3 length, clone size, CDR3 DNA, CDR3 protein. The D gene is left open where the match is weak. Expanded clones get a size class; other rows say once, few or many, or leave the size out.

TRBD1,TRBV27,TRBJ2-7,16,few,TGTGCCAGCAGTTTATTTTTGGGGACAGGGGGCTACGAGCAGTACTTC,CASSLFLGTGGYEQYF
.,TRBV6-5,TRBJ1-1,13,.,TGTGCCAGCAGACAGTCCATGAACACTGAAGCTTTCTTT,CASRQSMNTEAFF
TRBD1,TRBV19,TRBJ1-2,15,.,TGTGCCAGTCGGTACTCTGGGACAGGTCTTTATGGCTACACCTTC,CASRYSGTGLYGYTF
.,TRBV10-3,TRBJ1-1,15,few,TGTGCCATCAGTGAGTCTAGCTACGCGAACACTGAAGCTTTCTTT,CAISESSYANTEAFF
TRBD1,TRBV18,TRBJ1-6,16,.,TGTGCCAGCTCACCGGGACAGGCAGCCTATAATTCACCCCTCCACTTT,CASSPGQAAYNSPLHF
.,TRBV28,TRBJ1-2,15,.,TGTGCCAGCATTAAAGAGAGTACTCCTAGAGGAGGCTACACCTTC,CASIKESTPRGGYTF
.,TRBV7-2,TRBJ1-6,17,.,TGTGCCAGCAGCTTCCGACAGGCGCGCTCCTATAATTCACCCCTCCACTTT,CASSFRQARSYNSPLHF
.,TRBV18,TRBJ1-1,14,.,TGTGCCAGCACAAAACGGGGAGAGAACACTGAAGCTTTCTTT,CASTKRGENTEAFF
TRBD2,TRBV19,TRBJ2-7,14,.,TGTGCCAGTAGTATGTCGCGGGGGACTTACGAGCAGTACTTC,CASSMSRGTYEQYF
.,TRBV9,TRBJ2-1,14,once,TGTGCCAGCAGCGTAGGGGCAAACTACAATGAGCAGTTCTTC,CASSVGANYNEQFF
TRBD2,TRBV4-2,TRBJ2-5,17,.,TGTGCCAGCAGCCAAGACGGGCTAGCGGGGGGGATAGAGACCCAGTACTTC,CASSQDGLAGGIETQYF
TRBD1,TRBV28,TRBJ2-7,15,.,TGTGCCAGCAGCCCCATGACAGGGAGATCCTACGAGCAGTACTTC,CASSPMTGRSYEQYF
.,TRBV27,TRBJ2-3,16,.,TGTGCCAGCACAACGGGGCGGGGGCTAAACACAGATACGCAGTATTTT,CASTTGRGLNTDTQYF
TRBD2,TRBV6-4,TRBJ2-1,15,.,TGTGCCAGCAGCGAAACTAGCGGGGGGGTCAATGAGCAGTTCTTC,CASSETSGGVNEQFF